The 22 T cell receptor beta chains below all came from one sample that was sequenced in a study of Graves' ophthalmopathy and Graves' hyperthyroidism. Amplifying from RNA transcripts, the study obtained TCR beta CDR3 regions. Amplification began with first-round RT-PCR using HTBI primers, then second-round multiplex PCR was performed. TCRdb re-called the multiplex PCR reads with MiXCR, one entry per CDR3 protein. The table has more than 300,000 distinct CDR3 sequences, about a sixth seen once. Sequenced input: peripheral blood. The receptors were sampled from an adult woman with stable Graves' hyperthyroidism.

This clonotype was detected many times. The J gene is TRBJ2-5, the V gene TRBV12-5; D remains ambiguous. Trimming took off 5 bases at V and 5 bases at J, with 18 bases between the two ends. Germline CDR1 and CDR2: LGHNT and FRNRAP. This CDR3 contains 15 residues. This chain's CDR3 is CASGPGTLVTETQYF. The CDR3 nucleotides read TGTGCTAGTGGTCCTGGTACTTTGGTTACCGAGACCCAGTACTTC.

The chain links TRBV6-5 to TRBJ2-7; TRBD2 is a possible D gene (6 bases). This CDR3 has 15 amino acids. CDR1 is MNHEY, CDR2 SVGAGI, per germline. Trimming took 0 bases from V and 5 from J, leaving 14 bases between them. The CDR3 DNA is TGTGCCAGCAGTTACTCGGGGGAGACGGGGGACGAGCAGTACTTC. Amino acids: CASSYSGETGDEQYF.

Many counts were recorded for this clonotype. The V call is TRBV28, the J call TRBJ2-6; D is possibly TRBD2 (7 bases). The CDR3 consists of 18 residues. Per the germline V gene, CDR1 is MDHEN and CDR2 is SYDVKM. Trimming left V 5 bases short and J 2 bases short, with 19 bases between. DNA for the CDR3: TGTGCCAGCAGTATGCAGCACCCGGGGGGCCCTGGGGCCAACGTCCTGACTTTC. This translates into CASSMQHPGGPGANVLTF.

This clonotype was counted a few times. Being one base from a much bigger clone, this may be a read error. The CDR3 DNA follows: TGTGCCAGCAGCCCCCAGCAACCTAACTATAGCTACACCTTC. Protein sequence: CASSPQQPNYSYTF. The chain combines TRBV27 with TRBJ1-2; D unclear. Germline-derived CDR1 and CDR2 are MNHEY and SMNVEV (reference sequence). This CDR3 contains 14 residues.

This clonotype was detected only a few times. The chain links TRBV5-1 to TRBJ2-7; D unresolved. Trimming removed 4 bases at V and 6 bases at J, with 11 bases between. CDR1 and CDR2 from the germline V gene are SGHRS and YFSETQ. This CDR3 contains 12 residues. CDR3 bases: TGCGCCAGCAGCCGAGAGCCCCCCGAGCAGTACTTC. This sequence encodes CASSREPPEQYF.

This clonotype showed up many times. CDR3 sequence: CASSHRREGTEAFF. The DNA of the CDR3 is TGCGCCAGCAGCCACCGCAGGGAGGGCACTGAAGCTTTCTTT. The gene calls are TRBV4-1 and TRBJ1-1; a possible D gene is TRBD1 (5 bases). V was pared by 3 bases and J by 4 bases, with 12 bases between. CDR1 and CDR2 (germline): MGHRA, YSYEKL. The CDR3 contains 14 residues.

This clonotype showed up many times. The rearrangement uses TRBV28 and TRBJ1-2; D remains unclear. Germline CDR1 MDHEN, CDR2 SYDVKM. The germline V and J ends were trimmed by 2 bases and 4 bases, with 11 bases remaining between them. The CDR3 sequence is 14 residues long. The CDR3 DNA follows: TGTGCCAGCAGTTTAGTTGCACGGACCTATGGCTACACCTTC. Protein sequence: CASSLVARTYGYTF.

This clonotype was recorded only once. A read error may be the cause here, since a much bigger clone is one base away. The CDR3: CATITTQETQYF. CDR3 bases: TGTGCCACCATCACGACTCAAGAGACCCAGTACTTC. The rearrangement links TRBV15 to TRBJ2-5; no reliable D call. CDR3 length: 12 residues. The V and J ends lost 7 bases and 2 bases respectively, with 8 bases between them. Per the germline V gene, CDR1 is LNHNV and CDR2 is YYDKDF (reference sequence).

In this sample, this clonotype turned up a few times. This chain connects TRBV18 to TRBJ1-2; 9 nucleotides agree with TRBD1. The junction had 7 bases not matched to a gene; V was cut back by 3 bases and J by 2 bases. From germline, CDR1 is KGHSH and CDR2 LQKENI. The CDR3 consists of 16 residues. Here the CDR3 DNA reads TGTGCCAGCTCACCGCCCGGGACAGGGAGAAACTATGGCTACACCTTC. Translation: CASSPPGTGRNYGYTF.

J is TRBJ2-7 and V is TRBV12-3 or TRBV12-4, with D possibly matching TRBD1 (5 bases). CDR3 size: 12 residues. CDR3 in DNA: TGTGCCTGCAGTTTCGACAGCTACGAGCAGTACGTC. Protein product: CACSFDSYEQYV.

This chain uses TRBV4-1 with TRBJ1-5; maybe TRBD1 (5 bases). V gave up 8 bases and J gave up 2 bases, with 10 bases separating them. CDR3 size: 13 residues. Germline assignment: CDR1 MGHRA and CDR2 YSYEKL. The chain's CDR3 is CASGPGGNQPQHF. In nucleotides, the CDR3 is TGCGCCAGCGGCCCGGGGGGCAATCAGCCCCAGCATTTT.

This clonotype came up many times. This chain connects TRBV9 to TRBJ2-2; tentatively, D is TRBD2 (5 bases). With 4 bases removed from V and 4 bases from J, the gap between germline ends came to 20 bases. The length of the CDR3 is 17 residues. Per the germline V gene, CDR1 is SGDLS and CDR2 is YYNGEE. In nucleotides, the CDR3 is TGTGCCAGCAGCACGGGATCAGGTTCGACCGGCACCGGGGAGCTGTTTTTT. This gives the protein CASSTGSGSTGTGELFF. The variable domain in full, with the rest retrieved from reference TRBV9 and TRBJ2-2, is DSGVTQTPKHLITATGQRVTLRCSPRSGDLSVYWYQQSLDQGLQFLIQYYNGEERAKGNILERFSAQQFPDLHSELNLSSLELGDSALYFCASSTGSGSTGTGELFFGEGSRLTVL.

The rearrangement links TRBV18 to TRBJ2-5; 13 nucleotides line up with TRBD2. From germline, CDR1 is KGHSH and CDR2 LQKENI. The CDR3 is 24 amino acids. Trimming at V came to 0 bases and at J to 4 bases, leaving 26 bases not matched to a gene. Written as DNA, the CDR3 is TGTGCCAGCTCACCACCCCCATTGGGTTCGAAGTCCGGGACTAGCGGGAAAACAGGAGAGACCCAGTACTTC. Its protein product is CASSPPPLGSKSGTSGKTGETQYF. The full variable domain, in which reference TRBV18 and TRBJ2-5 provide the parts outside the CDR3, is NAGVMQNPRHLVRRRGQEARLRCSPMKGHSHVYWYRQLPEEGLKFMVYLQKENIIDESGMPKERFSAEFPKEGPSILRIQQVVRGDSAAYFCASSPPPLGSKSGTSGKTGETQYFGPGTRLLVL.

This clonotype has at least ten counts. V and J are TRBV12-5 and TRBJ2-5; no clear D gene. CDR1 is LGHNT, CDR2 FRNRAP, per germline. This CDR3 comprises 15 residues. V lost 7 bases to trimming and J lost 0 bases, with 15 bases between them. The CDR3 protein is CASDSGEDYQETQYF. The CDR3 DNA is TGTGCTAGTGACTCGGGCGAAGATTACCAAGAGACCCAGTACTTC.

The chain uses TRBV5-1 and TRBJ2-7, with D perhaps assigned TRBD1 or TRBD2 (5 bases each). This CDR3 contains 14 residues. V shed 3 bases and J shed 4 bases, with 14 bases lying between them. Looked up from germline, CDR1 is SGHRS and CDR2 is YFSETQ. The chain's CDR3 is CASSSSVEGYEQYF. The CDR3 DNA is TGCGCCAGCAGCTCGTCTGTCGAGGGGTACGAGCAGTACTTC. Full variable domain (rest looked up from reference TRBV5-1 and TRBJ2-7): KAGVTQTPRYLIKTRGQQVTLSCSPISGHRSVSWYQQTPGQGLQFLFEYFSETQRNKGNFPGRFSGRQFSNSRSEMNVSTLELGDSALYLCASSSSVEGYEQYFGPGTRLTVT.

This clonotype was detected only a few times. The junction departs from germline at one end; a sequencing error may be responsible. The CDR3 coding sequence is TGTGCCAGCAATATCCCAATGGGGATGGTAACCTACGATCAGTACTTC. Residues: CASNIPMGMVTYDQYF. The chain joins TRBV6-4 to TRBJ2-7, with no clear D. Germline CDR1 and CDR2: MRHNA and SNTAGT. The CDR3 contains 16 residues.

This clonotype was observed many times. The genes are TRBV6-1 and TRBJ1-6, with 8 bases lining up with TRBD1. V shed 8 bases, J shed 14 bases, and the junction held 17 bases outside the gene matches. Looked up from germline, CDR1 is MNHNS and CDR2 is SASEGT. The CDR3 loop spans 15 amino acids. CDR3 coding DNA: TGTGCCAGCGGAGCGATAGACAGGGGCTTGGCCACCCTCCACTTT. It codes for CASGAIDRGLATLHF.

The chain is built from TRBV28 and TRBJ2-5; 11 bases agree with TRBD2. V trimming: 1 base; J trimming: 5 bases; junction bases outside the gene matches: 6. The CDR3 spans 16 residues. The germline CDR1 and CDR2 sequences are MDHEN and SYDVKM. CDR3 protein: CASSLSTSGRYETQYF. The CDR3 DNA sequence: TGTGCCAGCAGTTTATCCACTAGCGGGAGATATGAGACCCAGTACTTC.

CDR3 nucleotides: TGTGCCAGCAGCTTGAGCCCTACGTTTGGCACTACCTTCTACGAGCAGTACTTC. Translated, it gives CASSLSPTFGTTFYEQYF. The chain links TRBV7-2 to TRBJ2-7, with D uncertain. Looked up from germline, CDR1 is SGHTA and CDR2 is FQGNSA. This CDR3 has 18 amino acids. The ends were cut back, 3 bases at V and 3 bases at J, with 24 bases in the middle.

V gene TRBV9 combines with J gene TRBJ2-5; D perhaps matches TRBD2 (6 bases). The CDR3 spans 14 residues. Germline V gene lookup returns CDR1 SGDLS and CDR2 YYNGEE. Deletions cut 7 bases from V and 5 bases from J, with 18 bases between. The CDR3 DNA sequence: TGTGCCAGCCCGGTCGGAGGGTTTATGGAGACCCAGTACTTC. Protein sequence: CASPVGGFMETQYF.

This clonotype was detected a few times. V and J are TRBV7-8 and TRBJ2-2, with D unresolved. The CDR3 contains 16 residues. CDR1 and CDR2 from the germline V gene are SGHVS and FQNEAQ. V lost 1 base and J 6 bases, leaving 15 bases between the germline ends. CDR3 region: CASSLDDTSPSGELFF. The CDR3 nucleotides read TGTGCCAGCAGCTTAGATGACACCTCACCTTCCGGGGAGCTGTTTTTT.

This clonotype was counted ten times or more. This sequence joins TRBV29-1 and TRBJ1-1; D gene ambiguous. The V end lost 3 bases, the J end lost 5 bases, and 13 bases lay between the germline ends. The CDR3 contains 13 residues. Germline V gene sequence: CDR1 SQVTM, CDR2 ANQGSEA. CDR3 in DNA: TGCAGCGTTGACAGCTCCGGAGGTACTGAAGCTTTCTTT. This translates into CSVDSSGGTEAFF. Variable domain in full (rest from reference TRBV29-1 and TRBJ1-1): SAVISQKPSRDICQRGTSLTIQCQVDSQVTMMFWYRQQPGQSLTLIATANQGSEATYESGFVIDKFPISRPNLTFSTLTVSNMSPEDSSIYLCSVDSSGGTEAFFGQGTRLTVV.